This T cell receptor beta chain is drawn from a study of blood T cell repertoires in COVID-19. This clone was detected once. TCRdb's copy holds only in-frame clones and misses some; the assay was immunoSEQ multiplex PCR. The profile shows under 250,000 clones, around 86% of them singletons. The source of this sequence is a man in his thirties or forties who had recovered from COVID-19. The sequencing sample was made of peripheral blood.

In DNA form, the CDR3 reads TGTGCCAGCAGCGCTAATCTCGGGGGGGTCCGCCAAGAGACCCAGTACTTC. As protein: CASSANLGGVRQETQYF. The chain recombines TRBV5-6 with TRBJ2-5; the match to TRBD2 covers 8 bases. CDR1 SGHDT and CDR2 YYEEEE come from the germline V gene. The CDR3 has 17 residues. The ends lost 4 bases at V and 1 base at J; junction bases unmatched: 12. Full variable domain (rest looked up from reference TRBV5-6 and TRBJ2-5): DAGVTQSPTHLIKTRGQQVTLRCSPKSGHDTVSWYQQALGQGPQFIFQYYEEEERQRGNFPDRFSGHQFPNYSSELNVNALLLGDSALYLCASSANLGGVRQETQYFGPGTRLLVL.